The clone carrying this T cell receptor beta chain showed up many times. The germline gives CDR1 SGHRS, CDR2 YFSETQ. Trimming shortened V by 0 bases and J by 2 bases, and 11 bases separated the two germline ends. The CDR3 loop spans 15 amino acids. Synthesis of cDNA was carried out by template-switch 5'RACE. The reaction used 10-nucleotide random UMIs. One entry per CDR3 protein, called by TCRdb with MiXCR from the 5' RACE reads. Among under 50,000 distinct CDR3 sequences listed, roughly a quarter were seen once. This sample is part of a study of neurological immune-mediated disorders. The chain couples TRBV5-1 to TRBJ2-5, with D unclear. The clonotype originates from a woman aged 70-85 years in good health. Source material: PBMCs. In DNA form, the CDR3 reads TGCGCCAGCAGCTTGGCCGGGTCAGCTCAAGAGACCCAGTACTTC. Translated, it gives CASSLAGSAQETQYF.